The TCR beta chain described here comes from a study of T cells after yellow fever vaccination. The study's findings and limits: Of the clonotypes, a small share occurred in both CD4 and CD8 compartments.

The 5'RACE template-switching step produced TCR cDNA and added a universal primer site and UMIs. Each CDR3 protein gets one entry after TCRdb re-called the 5' RACE reads with MiXCR. The data hold 200,000 to 250,000 distinct CDR3 sequences, with approximately 3.2% observed a single time. This clonotype was recorded at least ten times. What it binds is not known. Sequenced here: CD4+ T cells sorted from PBMCs, sampled 10 days after the yellow fever booster vaccination. The source of this sequence is a young man who received the YFV17D yellow fever vaccine.

As DNA, the CDR3 is TGTGCCAGCACCCGCGTGGGGGGAGGCGGGGAGCTGTTTTTT. Its translation: CASTRVGGGGELFF. This sequence joins TRBV2 and TRBJ2-2; D is perhaps TRBD2 (6 bases). Trimming removed 7 bases from V and 7 bases from J, with 16 bases in between. The germline CDR1 and CDR2 sequences are SNHLY and FYNNEI. This CDR3 is 14 amino acids long.